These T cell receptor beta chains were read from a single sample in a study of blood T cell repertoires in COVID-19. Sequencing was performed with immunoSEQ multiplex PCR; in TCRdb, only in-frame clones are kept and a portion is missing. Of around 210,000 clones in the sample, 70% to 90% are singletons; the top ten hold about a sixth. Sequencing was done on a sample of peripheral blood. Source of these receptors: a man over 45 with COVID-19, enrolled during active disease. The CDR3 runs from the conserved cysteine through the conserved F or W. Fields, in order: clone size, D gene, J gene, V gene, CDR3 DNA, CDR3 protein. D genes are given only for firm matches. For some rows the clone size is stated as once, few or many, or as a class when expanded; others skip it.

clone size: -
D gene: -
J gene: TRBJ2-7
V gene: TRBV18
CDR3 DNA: TGTGCCAGCTCACCAGAAAACGGGATGGGCTACGAGCAGTACTTC
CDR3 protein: CASSPENGMGYEQYF

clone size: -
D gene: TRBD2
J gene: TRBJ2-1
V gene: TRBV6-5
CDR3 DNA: TGTGCCAGCAGCCGGCGGGGGGTCGAGAATGAGCAGTTCTTC
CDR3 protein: CASSRRGVENEQFF

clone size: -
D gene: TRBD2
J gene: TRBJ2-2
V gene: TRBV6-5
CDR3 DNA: TGTGCCAGTCGGACGACTAGCGGGAGCCCCGGGGAGCTGTTTTTT
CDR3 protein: CASRTTSGSPGELFF

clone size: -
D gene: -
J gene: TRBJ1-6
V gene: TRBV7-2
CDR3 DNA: TGTGCCAGCAGCTCGGACGGGAGACATTCACCCCTCCACTTT
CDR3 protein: CASSSDGRHSPLHF

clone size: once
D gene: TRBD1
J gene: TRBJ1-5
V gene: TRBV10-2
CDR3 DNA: TGCGCCAGCAGTGAAGGGCAGGGGGCCACCAATCAGCCCCAGCATTTT
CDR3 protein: CASSEGQGATNQPQHF

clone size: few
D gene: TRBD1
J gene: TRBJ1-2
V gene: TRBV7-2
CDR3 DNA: TGTGCCAGCAGCTTAGCGCACAGGGGGAACGACTATGGCTACACCTTC
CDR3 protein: CASSLAHRGNDYGYTF

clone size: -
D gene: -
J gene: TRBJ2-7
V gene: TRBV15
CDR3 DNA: TGTGCCACCAGCAAAGGGAGGTACGAGCAGTACTTC
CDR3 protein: CATSKGRYEQYF

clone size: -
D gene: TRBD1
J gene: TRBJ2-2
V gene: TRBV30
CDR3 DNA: TGTGCCTGGAGTTCCAGGGGGACCGGGGAGCTGTTTTTT
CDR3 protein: CAWSSRGTGELFF

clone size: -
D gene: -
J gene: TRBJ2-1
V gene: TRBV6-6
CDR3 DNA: TGTGCCAGCAGCCGACGCTGGACCCCCACAGGCAACAATGAGCAGTTCTTC
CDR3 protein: CASSRRWTPTGNNEQFF

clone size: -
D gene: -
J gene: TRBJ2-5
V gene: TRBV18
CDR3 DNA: TGTGCCAGCTCTCGACAGCCCCAAGAGACCCAGTACTTC
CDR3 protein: CASSRQPQETQYF

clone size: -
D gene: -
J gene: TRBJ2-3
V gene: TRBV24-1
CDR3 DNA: TGTGCCACCAAGCGTGGAGATACGCAGTATTTT
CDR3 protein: CATKRGDTQYF

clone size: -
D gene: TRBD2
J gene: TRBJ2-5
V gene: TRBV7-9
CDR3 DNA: TGTGCCAGCAGCTTAACTAGCGGGAGTGAGACCCAGTACTTC
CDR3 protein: CASSLTSGSETQYF

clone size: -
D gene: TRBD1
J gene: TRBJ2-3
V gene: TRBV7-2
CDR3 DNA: TGTGCCAGCAGCTTAGACAGGGGTGGCGACACAGATACGCAGTATTTT
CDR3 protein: CASSLDRGGDTDTQYF

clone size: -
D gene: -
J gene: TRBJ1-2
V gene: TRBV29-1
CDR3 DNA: TGCAGCGTTGATTGGGCCCAGGAATATGGCTACACCTTC
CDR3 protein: CSVDWAQEYGYTF

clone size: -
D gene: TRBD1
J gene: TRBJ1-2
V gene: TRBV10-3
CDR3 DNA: TGTGCCATCAGTAAGCAGGGGGACTATGGCTACACCTTC
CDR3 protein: CAISKQGDYGYTF

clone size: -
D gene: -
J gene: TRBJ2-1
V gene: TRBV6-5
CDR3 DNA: TGTGCCAGCAGTTACAGGCGGGGCTCCCTCGATCTGTTCTTC
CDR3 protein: CASSYRRGSLDLFF

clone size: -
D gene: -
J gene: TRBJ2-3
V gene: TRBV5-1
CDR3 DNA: TGCGCCAGCAGCATAGGGGGAGCTAGCACAGATACGCAGTATTTT
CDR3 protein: CASSIGGASTDTQYF

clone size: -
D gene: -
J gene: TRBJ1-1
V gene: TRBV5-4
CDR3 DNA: TGTGCCAGCAGCTTGCAAAGGGGGACCATGAACACTGAAGCTTTCTTT
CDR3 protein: CASSLQRGTMNTEAFF

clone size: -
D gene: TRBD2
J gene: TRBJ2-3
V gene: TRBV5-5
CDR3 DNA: TGTGCCAGCAGGGTAGCGGGAGGGCCTTTTACAGATACGCAGTATTTT
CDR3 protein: CASRVAGGPFTDTQYF

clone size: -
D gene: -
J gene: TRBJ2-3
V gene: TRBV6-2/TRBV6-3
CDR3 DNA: TGTGCCAGCAGTTACTCTCCCCAGGTTCTGAGCACAGATACGCAGTATTTT
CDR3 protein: CASSYSPQVLSTDTQYF

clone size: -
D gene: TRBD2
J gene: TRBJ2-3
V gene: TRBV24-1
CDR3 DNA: TGTGCCACCAGTGAGGGGGGGTTGGATACGCAGTATTTT
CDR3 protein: CATSEGGLDTQYF

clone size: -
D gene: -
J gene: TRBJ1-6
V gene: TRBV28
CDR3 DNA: TGTGCCAGCAGTTTAGTGACAGGATCGGTGTCACCCCTCCACTTT
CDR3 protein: CASSLVTGSVSPLHF

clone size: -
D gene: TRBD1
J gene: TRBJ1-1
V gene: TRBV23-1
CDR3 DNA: TGCGCCAGCAGGTACAGGGGGACTGAAGCTTTCTTT
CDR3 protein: CASRYRGTEAFF

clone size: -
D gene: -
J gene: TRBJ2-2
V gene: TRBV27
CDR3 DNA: TGTGCCAGCAGCCCCGTTTTTACGAACACCGGGGAGCTGTTTTTT
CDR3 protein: CASSPVFTNTGELFF

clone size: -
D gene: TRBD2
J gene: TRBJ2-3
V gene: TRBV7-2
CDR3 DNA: TGTGCCAGCAGCTTAGGAAGACTAGCGTTTACAGATACGCAGTATTTT
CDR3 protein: CASSLGRLAFTDTQYF

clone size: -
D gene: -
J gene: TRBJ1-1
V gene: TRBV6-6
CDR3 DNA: TGTGCCAGCAGTCGCCCCTGGACGGGCGGGGGTACTGAAGCTTTCTTT
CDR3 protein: CASSRPWTGGGTEAFF

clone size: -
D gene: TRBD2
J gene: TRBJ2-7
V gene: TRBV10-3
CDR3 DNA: TGTGCCATCAGCTCTAGCGGGGGAACCTACGAGCAGTACTTC
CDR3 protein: CAISSSGGTYEQYF

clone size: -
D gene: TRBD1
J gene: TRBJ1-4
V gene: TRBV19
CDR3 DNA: TGTGCCAGTAGTATCCAGGGGGCGGGTGAAAAACTGTTTTTT
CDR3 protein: CASSIQGAGEKLFF

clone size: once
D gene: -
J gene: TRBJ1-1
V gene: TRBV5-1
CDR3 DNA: TGCGCCAGCAGCTTGGGAGCAGGGGTAAACACTGAAGCTTTCTTT
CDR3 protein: CASSLGAGVNTEAFF

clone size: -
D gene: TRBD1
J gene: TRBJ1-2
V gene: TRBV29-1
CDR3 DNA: TGCAGCGCCCGAACAGGGGGCATGGGCTATGGCTACACCTTC
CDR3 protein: CSARTGGMGYGYTF

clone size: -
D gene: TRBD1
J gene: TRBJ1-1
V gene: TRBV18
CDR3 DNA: TGTGCCAGCGCCCTGACAGGGGCAAGGAACACTGAAGCTTTCTTT
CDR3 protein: CASALTGARNTEAFF

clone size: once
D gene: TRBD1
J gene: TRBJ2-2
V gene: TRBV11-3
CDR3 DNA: TGTGCCAGCAGCTTAAGGACAGGACTCACTTTCACCGGGGAGCTGTTTTTT
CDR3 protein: CASSLRTGLTFTGELFF

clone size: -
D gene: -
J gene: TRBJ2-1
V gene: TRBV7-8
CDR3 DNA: TGTGCCAGCAGCCCCCGACAGTTGGATGAGCAGTTCTTC
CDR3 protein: CASSPRQLDEQFF

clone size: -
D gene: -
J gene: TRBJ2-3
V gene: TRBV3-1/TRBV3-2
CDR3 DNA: TGTGCCAGCAGCCAAGGGGCCAACACAGATACGCAGTATTTT
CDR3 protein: CASSQGANTDTQYF

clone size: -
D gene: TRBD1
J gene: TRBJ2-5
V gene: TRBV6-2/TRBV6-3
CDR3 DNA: TGTGCCAGCAGTTTACGGAAAAGGGACAGTCGACACCTGTACCAAGAGACCCAGTACTTC
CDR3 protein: CASSLRKRDSRHLYQETQYF